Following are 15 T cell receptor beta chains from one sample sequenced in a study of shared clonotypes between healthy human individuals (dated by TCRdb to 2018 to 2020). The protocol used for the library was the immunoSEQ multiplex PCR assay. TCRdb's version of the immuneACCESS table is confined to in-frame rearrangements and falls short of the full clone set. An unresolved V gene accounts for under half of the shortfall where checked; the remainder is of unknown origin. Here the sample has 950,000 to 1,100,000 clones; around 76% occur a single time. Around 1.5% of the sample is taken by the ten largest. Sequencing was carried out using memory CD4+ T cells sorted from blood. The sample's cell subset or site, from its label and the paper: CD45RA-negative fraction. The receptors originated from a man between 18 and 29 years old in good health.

DNA for the CDR3: TGTGCCAGTAGTATCGGGGGAAATCCTTTCTACGAGCAGTACTTC. Translating gives CASSIGGNPFYEQYF. The chain has TRBV19 and TRBJ2-7; tentative D call: TRBD2 (6 bases). CDR1 and CDR2 from the germline V gene are LNHDA and SQIVND (reference sequence). This CDR3 region has 15 residues. Trimming stripped 3 bases from V and 3 bases from J, with 15 bases between.

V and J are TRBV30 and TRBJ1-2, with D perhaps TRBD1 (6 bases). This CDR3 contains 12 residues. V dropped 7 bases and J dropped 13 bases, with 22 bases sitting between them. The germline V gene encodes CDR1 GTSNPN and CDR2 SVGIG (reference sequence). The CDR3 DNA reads TGTGCCTTGGACAGATTAGGAATGGGCGGCACCTTC. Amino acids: CALDRLGMGGTF.

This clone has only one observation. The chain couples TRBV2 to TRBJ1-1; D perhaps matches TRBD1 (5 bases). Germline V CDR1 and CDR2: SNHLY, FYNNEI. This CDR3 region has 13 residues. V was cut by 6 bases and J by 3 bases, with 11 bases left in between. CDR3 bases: TGTGCCAGCAGGGGGGAGGGGTACACTGAAGCTTTCTTT. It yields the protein CASRGEGYTEAFF.

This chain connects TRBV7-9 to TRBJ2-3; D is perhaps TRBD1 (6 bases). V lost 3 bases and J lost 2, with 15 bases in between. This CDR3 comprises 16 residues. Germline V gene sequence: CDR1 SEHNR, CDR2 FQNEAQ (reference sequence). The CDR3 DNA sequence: TGTGCCAGCAGCTTTGGGGGAAGGGGGAACACAGATACGCAGTATTTT. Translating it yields CASSFGGRGNTDTQYF.

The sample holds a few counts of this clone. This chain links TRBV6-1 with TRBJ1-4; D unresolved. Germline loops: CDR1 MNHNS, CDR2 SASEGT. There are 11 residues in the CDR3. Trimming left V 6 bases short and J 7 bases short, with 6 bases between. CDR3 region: CASRSSEKLFF. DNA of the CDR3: TGTGCCAGCAGATCAAGTGAAAAACTGTTTTTT.

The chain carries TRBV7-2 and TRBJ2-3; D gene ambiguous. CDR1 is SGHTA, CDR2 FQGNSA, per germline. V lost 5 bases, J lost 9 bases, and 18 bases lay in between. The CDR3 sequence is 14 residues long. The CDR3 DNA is TGTGCCAGCAGCCCGGATGCCCCCTTAGGAACGCAGTATTTT. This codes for CASSPDAPLGTQYF.

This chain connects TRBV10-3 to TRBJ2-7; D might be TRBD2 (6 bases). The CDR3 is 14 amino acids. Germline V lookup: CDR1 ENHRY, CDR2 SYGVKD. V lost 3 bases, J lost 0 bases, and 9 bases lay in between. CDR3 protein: CAISEGGNSYEQYF. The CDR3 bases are TGTGCCATCAGTGAAGGAGGGAACTCCTACGAGCAGTACTTC.

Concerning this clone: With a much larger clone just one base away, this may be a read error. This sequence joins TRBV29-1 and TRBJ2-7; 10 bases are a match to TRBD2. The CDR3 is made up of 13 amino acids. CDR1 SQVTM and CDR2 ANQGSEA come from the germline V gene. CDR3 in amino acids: CSVGTSGSYEQCF. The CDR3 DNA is TGCAGCGTTGGGACTAGCGGATCCTACGAGCAGTGCTTC.

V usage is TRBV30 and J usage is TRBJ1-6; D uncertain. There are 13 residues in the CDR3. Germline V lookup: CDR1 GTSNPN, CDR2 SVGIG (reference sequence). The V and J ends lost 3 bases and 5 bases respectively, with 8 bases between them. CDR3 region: CAWRRTNNSPLHF. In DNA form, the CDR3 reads TGTGCCTGGAGGCGGACTAATAATTCACCCCTCCACTTT.

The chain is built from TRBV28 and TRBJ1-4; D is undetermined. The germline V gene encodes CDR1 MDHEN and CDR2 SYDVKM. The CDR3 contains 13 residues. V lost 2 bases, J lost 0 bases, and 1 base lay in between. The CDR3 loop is CASSLTTNEKLFF. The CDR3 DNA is TGTGCCAGCAGTTTAACAACTAATGAAAAACTGTTTTTT. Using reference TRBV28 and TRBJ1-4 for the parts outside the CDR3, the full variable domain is DVKVTQSSRYLVKRTGEKVFLECVQDMDHENMFWYRQDPGLGLRLIYFSYDVKMKEKGDIPEGYSVSREKKERFSLILESASTNQTSMYLCASSLTTNEKLFFGSGTQLSVL.

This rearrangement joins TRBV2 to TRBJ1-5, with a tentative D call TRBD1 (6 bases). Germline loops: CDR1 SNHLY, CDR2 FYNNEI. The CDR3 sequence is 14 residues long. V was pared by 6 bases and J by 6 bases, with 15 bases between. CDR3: CASREDSVFQPQHF. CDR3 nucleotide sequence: TGTGCCAGCAGGGAGGACAGTGTTTTTCAGCCCCAGCATTTT.

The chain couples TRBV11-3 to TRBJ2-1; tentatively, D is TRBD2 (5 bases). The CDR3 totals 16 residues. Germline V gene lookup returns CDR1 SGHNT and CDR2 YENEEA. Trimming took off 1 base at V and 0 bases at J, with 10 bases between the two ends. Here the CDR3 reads CASSLGGAVSYNEQFF. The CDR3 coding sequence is TGTGCCAGCAGCTTAGGGGGAGCGGTCTCCTACAATGAGCAGTTCTTC.

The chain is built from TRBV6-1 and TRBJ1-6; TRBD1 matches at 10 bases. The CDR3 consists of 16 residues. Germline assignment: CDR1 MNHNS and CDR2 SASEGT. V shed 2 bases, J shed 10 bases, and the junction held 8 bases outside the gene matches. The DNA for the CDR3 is TGTGCCAGCAGTGAAAAAGGACAGGGGGGGTTCTCACCCCTCCACTTT. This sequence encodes CASSEKGQGGFSPLHF.

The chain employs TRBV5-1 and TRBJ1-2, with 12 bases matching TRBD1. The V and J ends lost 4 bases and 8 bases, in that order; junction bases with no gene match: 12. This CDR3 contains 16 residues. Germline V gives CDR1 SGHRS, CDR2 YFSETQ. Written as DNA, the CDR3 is TGCGCCAGCAGCCTGAACCCGGGACAGGGGGCGTTGGGCTACACCTTC. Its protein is CASSLNPGQGALGYTF.

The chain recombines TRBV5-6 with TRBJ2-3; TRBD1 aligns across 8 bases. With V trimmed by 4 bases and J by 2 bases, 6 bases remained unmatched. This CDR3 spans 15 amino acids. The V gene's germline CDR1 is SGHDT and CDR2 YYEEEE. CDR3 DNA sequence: TGTGCCAGCAGCCCATTGACAGGGGACACAGATACGCAGTATTTT. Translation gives CASSPLTGDTDTQYF.